Presented here are 7 T cell receptor beta chains from one specimen sequenced in a study of cytotoxic CD8 clonotypes in ibrutinib-treated CLL. TCRdb keeps only in-frame clones here, not all; method: immunoSEQ multiplex PCR. Among tens of thousands of clones listed, 69% were seen once. The source material was PBMCs, sampled at disease progression, from a patient treated with ibrutinib. The receptors derive from a human donor with chronic lymphocytic leukemia.

The chain carries TRBV9 and TRBJ1-6; no clear D. Per germline, CDR1 SGDLS and CDR2 YYNGEE. The CDR3 loop spans 14 amino acids. The ends were cut back, 3 bases at V and 10 bases at J, with 14 bases in the middle. CDR3 in amino acids: CASSATTVDSPLHF. The DNA of the CDR3 is TGTGCCAGCAGCGCGACAACGGTAGACTCACCCCTCCACTTT.

This chain uses TRBV6-5 with TRBJ1-2; TRBD1 might be the D (6 bases). Germline CDR1 is MNHEY and CDR2 is SVGAGI. V lost 7 bases to trimming and J lost 4 bases, with 13 bases between them. CDR3 length: 13 residues. In DNA, the CDR3 is TGTGCCAGCATGGGCAGGGGAACCTATGGCTACACCTTC. It is translated as CASMGRGTYGYTF.

The gene calls are TRBV18 and TRBJ2-1, with D tentatively TRBD1 (8 bases). CDR3 length equals 17 residues. V lost 1 base and J 6 bases, leaving 19 bases between the germline ends. Per germline, CDR1 KGHSH and CDR2 LQKENI. The CDR3 DNA sequence: TGTGCCAGCTCACCACTCGGTCAGGGGGCGGGGGTCAATGAGCAGTTCTTC. Amino acids: CASSPLGQGAGVNEQFF. The whole variable domain, filled in from reference TRBV18 and TRBJ2-1, reads NAGVMQNPRHLVRRRGQEARLRCSPMKGHSHVYWYRQLPEEGLKFMVYLQKENIIDESGMPKERFSAEFPKEGPSILRIQQVVRGDSAAYFCASSPLGQGAGVNEQFFGPGTRLTVL.

To note about this clone: The junction differs from germline at one of its ends, possibly a read error. J is TRBJ1-1 and V is TRBV29-1; the D is unclear. Germline CDR1 reads SQVTM; CDR2 reads ANQGSEA. This CDR3 spans 11 amino acids. The DNA for the CDR3 is TGCAGTGTTGTGGATGTGGCTGAAGCTTTCTTT. Its translation: CSVVDVAEAFF.

This chain joins TRBV9 and TRBJ2-1, with a tentative D call TRBD2 (5 bases). V lost 0 bases and J lost 4, with 17 bases in between. The CDR3 sequence is 17 residues long. Germline CDR1 reads SGDLS; CDR2 reads YYNGEE. The CDR3 spells CASSVAIGSQGYNEQFF. The CDR3 DNA sequence: TGTGCCAGCAGCGTAGCGATAGGGAGTCAAGGGTACAATGAGCAGTTCTTC.

This clone came up a few times. V usage is TRBV19 and J usage is TRBJ1-1; D is possibly TRBD1 (5 bases). The germline V gene has CDR1 LNHDA and CDR2 SQIVND (reference sequence). The CDR3 has 14 amino acids. Trimming pared 9 bases from V and 0 bases from J, leaving 14 bases between. The CDR3 spells CASHLWGLNTEAFF. For the CDR3, the DNA is TGTGCCAGCCATCTTTGGGGACTGAACACTGAAGCTTTCTTT.

V and J are TRBV2 and TRBJ1-1; no firm D call. In germline, CDR1 is SNHLY, CDR2 FYNNEI. The CDR3 contains 11 residues. Trimming took 8 bases from V and 8 from J, leaving 12 bases between them. As DNA, the CDR3 is TGTGCCAGCTGCCTTAGGGCCGAAGCTTTCTTT. Amino acid sequence: CASCLRAEAFF.